This TCR beta chain was captured in a study of Ad26.COV2.S vaccination and SARS-CoV-2 variants. Notes on this clone: Its antigen is not identified.

Regarding treatment: around 19 received Ad26.COV2.S at low or high dose, single or two shots; 5 received placebo; per-sample allocation not given. Day 63 following the first vaccine or placebo injection was when the samples were taken. Study-wide results and caveats: Participants given vaccine showed non-spike TCR breadth similar to that of placebo recipients.

Sequencing used immunoSEQ multiplex PCR; TCRdb keeps in-frame clones, though not all of them. The sample carries approximately 300,000 clones, about 85% recorded once. This TCR was sampled from a person aged 18-65 years who received the Ad26.COV2.S COVID-19 vaccine or a placebo. The input for sequencing was peripheral blood, taken in a trial of Ad26.COV2.S vaccine versus placebo.

Here the CDR3 reads CASSQGRSANEKLFF. DNA of the CDR3: TGTGCCAGCAGCCAAGGACGGTCCGCTAATGAAAAACTGTTTTTT. The rearrangement links TRBV14 to TRBJ1-4; D remains ambiguous. The CDR3 loop spans 15 amino acids. V lost 1 base and J 3 bases, leaving 9 bases between the germline ends. Germline CDR1 reads SGHDN; CDR2 reads FVKESK.